This T cell receptor beta chain was identified during a study of lymphopenia after photon versus proton radiotherapy. The CDR3 length is 15 residues. CDR1 and CDR2 (germline): SGHTA, FQGNSA. V dropped 5 bases and J dropped 0 bases, with 11 bases sitting between them. This table comes from immunoSEQ multiplex PCR, and its TCRdb copy is limited to in-frame clones, with some not included. Among around 30,000 clones listed, 89% were seen once. V and J are TRBV7-2 and TRBJ2-1; D is undetermined. The sequencing here drew on peripheral blood, taken from a patient treated with proton-based radiotherapy. The clonotype comes from a woman aged 70-85 years with pancreatic cancer. Some clones in this sample may be carry-over from other donors' samples. The chain's CDR3 is CASSPEFSSYNEQFF. DNA for the CDR3: TGTGCCAGCAGCCCCGAATTTAGCTCCTACAATGAGCAGTTCTTC.